The text below deals with one T cell receptor (beta chain). The clone's antigen remains unknown. No base quality information exists; no much larger clone differs at one position. Each collaborating institution followed its own protocols to collect whole blood in K2EDTA tubes. Collaborator samples were shipped for TCRbeta analysis as frozen whole blood, isolated PBMCs, or DNA extracted from either sample type. CDR1 MDHEN and CDR2 SYDVKM were looked up in the germline V gene. The germline V end is reduced by 5 bases and the J end by 6 bases; junction bases left unmatched: 9. The CDR3 has 15 amino acids, counting the end cysteine and phenylalanine. Here the CDR3 DNA is all that survives: 45 bases in frame from base 1. The data were taken from a study of blood T cell repertoires in COVID-19 (dated by TCRdb to about 2020). Background for the entire study: Samples covering the acute and convalescent phases of COVID-19 were provided by collaborators in the United States, Italy and Spain. The material from the prospective study consisted of cDNA or gDNA derived from T cells, B-cell-depleted T cells, or PBMCs. Deeply sampled blood TCRbeta repertoires from subjects exposed to, actively infected with, or recovered from COVID-19 were included in the dataset. The repertoires were made available in a free public database intended to serve as a resource for research on the immune response to SARS-CoV-2. The samples were drawn from the first 160 participants of the ongoing ImmuneRACE study and from under 1,500 subjects provided by 6 global collaborators. Sample metadata almost always included a de-identified subject ID, COVID-19 status, age in years and sex. Where HLA class I and class II types were available, the types were taken from metadata supplied by the sample provider, not from assay-based typing.

The immunoSEQ Assay, a bias-controlled multiplex PCR, was used to amplify TCRbeta CDR3 regions from genomic DNA. As for how the authors treated the data: The number of nucleated cells in each sample was estimated from the amplification of reference gene primers within the assay. Sequence reads were collapsed and filtered to measure the absolute abundance of every unique TCRbeta CDR3 rearrangement. For each sample, productive Simpson clonality was calculated as the square root of Simpson's diversity index across productive rearrangements. TCRdb retrieved this table from immuneACCESS and kept in-frame rearrangements only. Not all clones are present; in checked studies, unresolved V genes account for under half, and no reason is known for the remainder. Clone size and V and J calls were adopted from that table, with D and trimming inferred from the DNA. In this sample the table shows under 250,000 clones, about four fifths of which occur a single time. Around 4% of the sample goes to the ten largest clones.

Overall study results and their limits: The quantity of clinical and demographic metadata differed by source and by participant and was supplied without curation.

Sample: peripheral blood. The TCR originated in a man aged 45-65 years with active or convalescent COVID-19. The chain is assembled from TRBV28 and TRBJ2-3, with 9 central nucleotides matching TRBD1. The CDR3 corresponds to CASSRPRGTGDTQYF. The sequenced DNA: TGTGCCAGCAGTCGCCCCCGTGGGACAGGGGATACGCAGTATTTT.